This T cell receptor (beta chain) was observed in a study of early T cells in non-severe SARS-CoV-2 infection. About the study: Sequencing of bulk RNA from unsorted whole blood was done, without chain pairing.

Study-wide results and caveats: The matching step, a VDJdb search, favored anti-spike CD8 responses and missed private and CD4 specificities.

The CDR3 has 13 residues. V was pared by 5 bases and J by 9 bases, with 13 bases between. The germline gives CDR1 LNHDA, CDR2 SQIVND (reference sequence). In regard to this clonotype: Antigen unknown.

Tagging with unique molecular identifiers was applied to individual cDNA molecules. TCRdb independently ran MiXCR on the 5' RACE reads; one entry per CDR3 protein. The sample holds 97,000 or so distinct CDR3 sequences, roughly 11% seen once. The sequencing used whole blood, collected at baseline. The clonotype originates from an adult who was a healthcare worker with PCR-confirmed SARS-CoV-2 infection or an uninfected control (not recorded which). This chain joins TRBV19 and TRBJ2-2; D tentatively fits TRBD1 or TRBD2 (5 bases each). CDR3 bases: TGTGCCAGTAGTCGGGACGGAGTTAGGGAGCTGTTTTTT. Translated: CASSRDGVRELFF.